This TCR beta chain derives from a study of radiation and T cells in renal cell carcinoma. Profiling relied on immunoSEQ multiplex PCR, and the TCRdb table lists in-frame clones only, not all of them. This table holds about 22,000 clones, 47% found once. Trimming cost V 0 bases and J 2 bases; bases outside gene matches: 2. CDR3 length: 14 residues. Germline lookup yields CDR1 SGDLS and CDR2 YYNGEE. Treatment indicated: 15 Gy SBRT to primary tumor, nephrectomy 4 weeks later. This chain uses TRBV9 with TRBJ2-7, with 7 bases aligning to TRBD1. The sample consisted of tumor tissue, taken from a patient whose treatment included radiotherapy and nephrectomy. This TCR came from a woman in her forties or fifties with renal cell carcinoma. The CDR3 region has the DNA TGTGCCAGCAGCGTAGGGGACAGACCCTACGAGCAGTACTTC. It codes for CASSVGDRPYEQYF.